The clone carrying this TCR beta chain appeared a single time. Sequencing sought depths of 1 in 200,000 to 1 in 1 million T cells. Data came from immunoSEQ multiplex PCR; TCRdb stores just in-frame clones and leaves some out. The sample has approximately 200,000 clones, around 72% seen once. This entry is derived from a study of cytotoxic CD8 clonotypes in ibrutinib-treated CLL. About the study: Among the patients, 10 to 11 presented as relapsed/refractory and over 14 as treatment-naive; 17 to 18 showed unmutated IGHV.

This clonotype was obtained from a human donor with chronic lymphocytic leukemia. Sequenced here: PBMCs, sampled after 24 months of ibrutinib treatment.

The CDR3 sequence is CAWIPHRNTIYF. CDR3 sequence (DNA): TGTGCCTGGATTCCTCACAGAAACACCATATATTTT. The chain links TRBV30 to TRBJ1-3; D remains unclear. CDR1 is GTSNPN and CDR2 is SVGIG in the germline V gene (reference sequence). Trimming pared 4 bases from V and 5 bases from J, leaving 9 bases between. This CDR3 region has 12 residues. Using reference TRBV30 and TRBJ1-3 for the parts outside the CDR3, the full variable domain is SQTIHQWPATLVQPVGSPLSLECTVEGTSNPNLYWYRQAAGRGLQLLFYSVGIGQISSEVPQNLSASRPQDRQFILSSKKLLLSDSGFYLCAWIPHRNTIYFGEGSWLTVV.